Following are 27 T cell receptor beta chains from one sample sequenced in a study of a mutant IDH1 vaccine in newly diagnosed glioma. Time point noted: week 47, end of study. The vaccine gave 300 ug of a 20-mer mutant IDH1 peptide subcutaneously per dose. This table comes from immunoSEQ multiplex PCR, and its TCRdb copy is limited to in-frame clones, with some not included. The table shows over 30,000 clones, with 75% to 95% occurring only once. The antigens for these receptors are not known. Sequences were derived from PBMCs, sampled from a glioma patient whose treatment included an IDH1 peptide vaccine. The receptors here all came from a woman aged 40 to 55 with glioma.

The CDR3 DNA sequence: TGCGCCAGCAGCCTGGAGGGGCAGGGCTATGGCTACACCTTC. It is translated as CASSLEGQGYGYTF. The gene calls are TRBV5-1 and TRBJ1-2, with D possibly being TRBD1 (5 bases). Trimming stripped 4 bases from V and 4 bases from J, with 14 bases between. The CDR3 totals 14 residues. Looked up from germline, CDR1 is SGHRS and CDR2 is YFSETQ.

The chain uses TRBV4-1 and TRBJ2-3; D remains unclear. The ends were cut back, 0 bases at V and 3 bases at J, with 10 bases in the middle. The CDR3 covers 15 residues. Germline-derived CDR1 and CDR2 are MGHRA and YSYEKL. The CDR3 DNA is TGCGCCAGCAGCCAAGATGTCGATATGACAGATACGCAGTATTTT. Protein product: CASSQDVDMTDTQYF.

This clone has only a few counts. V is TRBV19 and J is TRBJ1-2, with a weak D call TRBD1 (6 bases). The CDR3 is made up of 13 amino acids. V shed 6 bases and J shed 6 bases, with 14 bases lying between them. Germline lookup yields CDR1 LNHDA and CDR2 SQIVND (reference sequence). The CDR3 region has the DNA TGTGCCAGTAGCGACGGGGGGCGAAATGGCTACACCTTC. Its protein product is CASSDGGRNGYTF.

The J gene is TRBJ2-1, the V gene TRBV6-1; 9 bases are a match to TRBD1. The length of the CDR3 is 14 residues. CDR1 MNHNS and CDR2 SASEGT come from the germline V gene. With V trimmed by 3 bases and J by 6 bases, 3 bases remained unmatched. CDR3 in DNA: TGTGCCAGCAGTGACCCGACAGGGGGCAATGAGCAGTTCTTC. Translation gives CASSDPTGGNEQFF.

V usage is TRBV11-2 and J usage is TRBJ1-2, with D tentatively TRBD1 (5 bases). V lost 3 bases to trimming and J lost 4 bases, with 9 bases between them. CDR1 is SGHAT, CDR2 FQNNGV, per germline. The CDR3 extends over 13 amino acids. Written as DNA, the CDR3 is TGTGCCAGCAGCTTGGGGGGAGGCTATGGCTACACCTTC. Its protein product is CASSLGGGYGYTF.

CDR3 in DNA: TGCGCCAGCTGTCAACGCCCCGAGGGCACCAAAAACATTCAGTACTTC. Translating it yields CASCQRPEGTKNIQYF. This chain links TRBV5-1 with TRBJ2-4; a possible D gene is TRBD2 (5 bases). Trimming removed 7 bases at V and 2 bases at J, with 19 bases between. The CDR3 sequence is 16 residues long. Germline V gene data show CDR1 as SGHRS and CDR2 as YFSETQ.

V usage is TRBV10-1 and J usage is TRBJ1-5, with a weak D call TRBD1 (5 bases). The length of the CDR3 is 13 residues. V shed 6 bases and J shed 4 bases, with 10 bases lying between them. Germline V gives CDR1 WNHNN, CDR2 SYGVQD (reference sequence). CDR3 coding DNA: TGCGCCAGCAGCTGGGGGACGAATCAGCCCCAGCATTTT. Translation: CASSWGTNQPQHF.

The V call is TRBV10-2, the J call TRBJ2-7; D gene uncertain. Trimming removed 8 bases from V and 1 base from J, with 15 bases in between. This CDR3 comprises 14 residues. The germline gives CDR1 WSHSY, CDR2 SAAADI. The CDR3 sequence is CASSPVMSSYEQYF. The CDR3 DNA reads TGCGCCAGCTCTCCCGTAATGAGTTCCTACGAGCAGTACTTC.

CDR3 residues: CAWSVSGVVDTQYF. CDR3 DNA sequence: TGTGCCTGGAGTGTTTCGGGTGTGGTAGATACGCAGTATTTT. This chain joins TRBV30 and TRBJ2-3; D is undetermined. CDR3 length: 14 residues. V was cut by 0 bases and J by 5 bases, with 12 bases left in between. Per the germline V gene, CDR1 is GTSNPN and CDR2 is SVGIG (reference sequence).

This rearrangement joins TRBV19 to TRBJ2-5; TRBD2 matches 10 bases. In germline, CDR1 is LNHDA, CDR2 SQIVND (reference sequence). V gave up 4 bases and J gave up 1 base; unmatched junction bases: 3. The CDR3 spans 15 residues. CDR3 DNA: TGTGCCAGTAGTAGGACTAGCGGTACCCAAGAGACCCAGTACTTC. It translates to CASSRTSGTQETQYF.

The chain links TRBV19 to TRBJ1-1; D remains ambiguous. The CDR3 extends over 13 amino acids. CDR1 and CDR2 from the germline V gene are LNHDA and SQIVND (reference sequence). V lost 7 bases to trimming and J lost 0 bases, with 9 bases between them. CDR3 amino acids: CASTLHMNTEAFF. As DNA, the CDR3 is TGTGCCAGTACCCTTCATATGAACACTGAAGCTTTCTTT. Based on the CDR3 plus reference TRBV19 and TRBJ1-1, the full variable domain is DGGITQSPKYLFRKEGQNVTLSCEQNLNHDAMYWYRQDPGQGLRLIYYSQIVNDFQKGDIAEGYSVSREKKESFPLTVTSAQKNPTAFYLCASTLHMNTEAFFGQGTRLTVV.

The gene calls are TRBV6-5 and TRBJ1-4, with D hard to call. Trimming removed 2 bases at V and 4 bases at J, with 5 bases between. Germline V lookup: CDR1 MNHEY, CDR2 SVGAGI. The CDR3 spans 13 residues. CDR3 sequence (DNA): TGTGCCAGCAGTTACAGGATTAATGAAAAACTGTTTTTT. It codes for CASSYRINEKLFF.

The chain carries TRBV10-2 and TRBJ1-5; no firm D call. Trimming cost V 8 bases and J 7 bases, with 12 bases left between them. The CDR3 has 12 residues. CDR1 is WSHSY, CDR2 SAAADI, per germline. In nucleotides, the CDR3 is TGCGCCAGCCAAGACCGGTGGCAGCCCCAGCATTTT. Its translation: CASQDRWQPQHF.

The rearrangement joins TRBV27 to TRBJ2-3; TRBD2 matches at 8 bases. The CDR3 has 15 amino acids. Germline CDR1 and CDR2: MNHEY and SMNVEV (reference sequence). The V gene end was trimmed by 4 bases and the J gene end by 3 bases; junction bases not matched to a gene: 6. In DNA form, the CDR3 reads TGTGCCAGCAGTTACGAAGCGGGAGTAACAGATACGCAGTATTTT. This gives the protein CASSYEAGVTDTQYF.

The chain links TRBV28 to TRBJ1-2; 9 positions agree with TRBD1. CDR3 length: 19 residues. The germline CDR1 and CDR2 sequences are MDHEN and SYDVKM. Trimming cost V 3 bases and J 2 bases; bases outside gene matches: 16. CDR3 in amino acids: CASSFPLGQGFAWNYGYTF. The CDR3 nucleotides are TGTGCCAGCAGTTTTCCCTTAGGACAGGGGTTTGCCTGGAACTATGGCTACACCTTC.

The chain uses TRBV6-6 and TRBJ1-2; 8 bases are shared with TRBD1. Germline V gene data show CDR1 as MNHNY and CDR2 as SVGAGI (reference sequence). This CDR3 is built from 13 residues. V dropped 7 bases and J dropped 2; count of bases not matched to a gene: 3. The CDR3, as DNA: TGTGCCAGCATGGCAGGGGGCAACTATGGCTACACCTTC. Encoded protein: CASMAGGNYGYTF.

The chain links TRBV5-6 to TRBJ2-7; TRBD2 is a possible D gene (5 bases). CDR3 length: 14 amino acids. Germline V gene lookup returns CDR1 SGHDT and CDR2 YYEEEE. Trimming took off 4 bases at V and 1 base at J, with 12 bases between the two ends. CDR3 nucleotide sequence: TGTGCCAGCAGCCGAGGGCCTTTTTCCTACGAGCAGTACTTC. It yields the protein CASSRGPFSYEQYF.

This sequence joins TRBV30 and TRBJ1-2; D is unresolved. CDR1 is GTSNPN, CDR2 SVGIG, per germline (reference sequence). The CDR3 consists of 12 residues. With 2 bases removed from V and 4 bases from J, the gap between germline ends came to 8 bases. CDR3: CAWSPYIYGYTF. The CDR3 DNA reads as TGTGCCTGGAGTCCCTACATCTATGGCTACACCTTC.

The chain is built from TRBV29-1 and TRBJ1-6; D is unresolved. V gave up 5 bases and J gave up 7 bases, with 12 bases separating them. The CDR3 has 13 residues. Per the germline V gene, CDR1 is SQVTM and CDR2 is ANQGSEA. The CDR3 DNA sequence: TGCAGCGTTCGTAGGGAGACGAATTCACCCCTCCACTTT. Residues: CSVRRETNSPLHF. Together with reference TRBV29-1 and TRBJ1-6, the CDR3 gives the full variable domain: SAVISQKPSRDICQRGTSLTIQCQVDSQVTMMFWYRQQPGQSLTLIATANQGSEATYESGFVIDKFPISRPNLTFSTLTVSNMSPEDSSIYLCSVRRETNSPLHFGNGTRLTVT.

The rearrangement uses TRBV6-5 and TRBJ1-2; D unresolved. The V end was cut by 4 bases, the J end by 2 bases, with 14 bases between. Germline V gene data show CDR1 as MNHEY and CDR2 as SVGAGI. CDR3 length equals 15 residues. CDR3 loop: CASSSRKAVNYGYTF. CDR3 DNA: TGTGCCAGCAGTTCCCGGAAGGCCGTGAACTATGGCTACACCTTC.

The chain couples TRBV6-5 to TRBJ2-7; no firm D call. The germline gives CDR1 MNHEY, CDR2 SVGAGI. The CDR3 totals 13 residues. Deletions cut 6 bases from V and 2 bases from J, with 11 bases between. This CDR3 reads CASRTSFPYEQYF. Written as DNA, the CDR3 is TGTGCCAGCAGAACATCTTTCCCCTACGAGCAGTACTTC.

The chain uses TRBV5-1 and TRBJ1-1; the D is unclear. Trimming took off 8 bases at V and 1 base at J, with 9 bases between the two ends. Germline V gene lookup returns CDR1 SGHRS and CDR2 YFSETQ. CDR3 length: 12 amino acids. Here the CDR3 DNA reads TGCGCCAGTAAGAAAACGAACACTGAAGCTTTCTTT. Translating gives CASKKTNTEAFF.

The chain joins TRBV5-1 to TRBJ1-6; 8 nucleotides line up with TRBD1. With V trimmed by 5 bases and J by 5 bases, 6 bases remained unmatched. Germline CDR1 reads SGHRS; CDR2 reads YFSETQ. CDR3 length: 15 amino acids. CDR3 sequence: CASSSQQGDNSPLHF. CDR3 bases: TGCGCCAGCAGTTCTCAACAGGGGGATAATTCACCCCTCCACTTT.

CDR3 DNA sequence: TGTGCCACCAGCAGAGATCGGTTAGGACAGATCTATGGCTACACCTTC. It codes for CATSRDRLGQIYGYTF. The chain combines TRBV15 with TRBJ1-2; D is possibly TRBD1 (6 bases). Trimming stripped 0 bases from V and 4 bases from J, with 15 bases between. CDR3 length: 16 amino acids. Germline V gene sequence: CDR1 LNHNV, CDR2 YYDKDF (reference sequence).

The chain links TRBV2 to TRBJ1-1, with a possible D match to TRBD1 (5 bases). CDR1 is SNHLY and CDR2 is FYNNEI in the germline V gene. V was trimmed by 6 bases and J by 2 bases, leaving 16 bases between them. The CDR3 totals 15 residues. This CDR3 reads CASRRSGILNTEAFF. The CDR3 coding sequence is TGTGCCAGCAGACGTTCAGGGATCTTAAACACTGAAGCTTTCTTT. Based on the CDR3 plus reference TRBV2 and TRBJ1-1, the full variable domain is EPEVTQTPSHQVTQMGQEVILRCVPISNHLYFYWYRQILGQKVEFLVSFYNNEISEKSEIFDDQFSVERPDGSNFTLKIRSTKLEDSAMYFCASRRSGILNTEAFFGQGTRLTVV.

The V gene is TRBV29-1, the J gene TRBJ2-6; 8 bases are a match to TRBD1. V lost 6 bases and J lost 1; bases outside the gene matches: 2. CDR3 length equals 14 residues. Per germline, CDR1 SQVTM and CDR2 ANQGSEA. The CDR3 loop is CSVTGESGANVLTF. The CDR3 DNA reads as TGCAGCGTGACAGGGGAGTCTGGGGCCAACGTCCTGACTTTC. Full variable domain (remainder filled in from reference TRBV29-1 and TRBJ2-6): SAVISQKPSRDICQRGTSLTIQCQVDSQVTMMFWYRQQPGQSLTLIATANQGSEATYESGFVIDKFPISRPNLTFSTLTVSNMSPEDSSIYLCSVTGESGANVLTFGAGSRLTVL.

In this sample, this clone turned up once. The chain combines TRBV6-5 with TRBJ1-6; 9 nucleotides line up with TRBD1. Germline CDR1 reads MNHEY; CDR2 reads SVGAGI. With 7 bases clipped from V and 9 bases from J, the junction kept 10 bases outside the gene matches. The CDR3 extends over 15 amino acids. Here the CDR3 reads CASTHSWDRVSPLHF. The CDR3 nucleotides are TGTGCCAGCACCCACAGCTGGGACAGGGTTTCACCCCTCCACTTT.